This TCR beta chain was obtained from a study of cytomegalovirus exposure and HLA in healthy donors. Study information: Findings of an earlier analysis included roughly 120 million unique TCR beta sequences from 200 million or so T cells.

Primers included in the PCR were 60 Vbeta and 13 Jbeta primers. Sequencing used immunoSEQ multiplex PCR; TCRdb keeps in-frame clones, though not all of them. The table lists 150,000 to 250,000 clones, over 75% of them singletons. The study's findings and limits: Presence/absence analyses supposed approximately even sequencing depth among donors. Certain indistinguishable V segments, among them TRBV6-2 and TRBV6-3, were excluded.

This clone has a handful of counts. Antigen specificity is unknown. Looked up from germline, CDR1 is MDHEN and CDR2 is SYDVKM. V lost 6 bases and J lost 4, with 18 bases in between. The CDR3 is 16 amino acids. Each donor's status was that of a healthy bone marrow donor. This chain uses TRBV28 with TRBJ2-2, with a tentative D call TRBD1 (5 bases). What was sequenced was PBMCs. The clonotype comes from a woman between 45 and 60 years old in good health and CMV-seronegative. The DNA for the CDR3 is TGTGCCAGCAGCCGAAAGGGGTTTTCAGGCACCGGGGAGCTGTTTTTT. It encodes CASSRKGFSGTGELFF.